This T cell receptor (beta chain) came from a study of T cell responses to AZD1222 COVID-19 vaccine. Germline CDR1 reads MRHNA; CDR2 reads SNTAGT. V was shortened by 5 bases and J by 0 bases, with 7 bases between the two germline ends. The CDR3 consists of 13 residues. Assay used: immunoSEQ multiplex PCR; TCRdb lists only in-frame clones, some missing. The sample has roughly 70,000 clones, about four fifths seen once. Sequenced material: peripheral blood, taken on day 0 of AZD1222 vaccination. This chain connects TRBV6-4 to TRBJ1-1; D call uncertain. The TCR was taken from an adult in good health. CDR3 nucleotides: TGTGCCAGCAGTAGCAGGTTGAACACTGAAGCTTTCTTT. Protein product: CASSSRLNTEAFF.